What follows is one TCR beta chain and its context. Its antigen is still unknown. V shed 4 bases and J 5 bases; nucleotides not matched to a gene: 9. The germline V gene encodes CDR1 SGDLS and CDR2 YYNGEE. The CDR3 is 14 amino acids. These data are taken from a study of shared clonotypes between healthy human individuals. About the research overall: Donors, aged 18 to 49, were a couple of women and a few men. Notes on the study in general: Clonotypes shared by all four sorted-subset donors had higher generation probabilities than non-shared clonotypes.

It was 200 to 250 ng DNA, about 30,000 T cell genomes, that sorted-subset replicate PCRs used. The method was immunoSEQ multiplex PCR; TCRdb's version includes in-frame clones alone and lacks a portion of them. The repertoire holds around 2,000,000 clones, with 85% to 95% as singletons. Donors included only healthy HIV-negative adults lacking recent acute infections or vaccinations. This TCR came from a man younger than 35 in good health. Sequencing used naive CD4+ T cells sorted from blood. Regarding subset: CD45RA+ positively selected. The rearrangement links TRBV9 to TRBJ2-7, with 7 bases lining up with TRBD1. The chain's CDR3 is CASSPPLDRNEQYF. CDR3 nucleotide sequence: TGTGCCAGCAGCCCTCCGTTGGACAGGAACGAGCAGTACTTC.